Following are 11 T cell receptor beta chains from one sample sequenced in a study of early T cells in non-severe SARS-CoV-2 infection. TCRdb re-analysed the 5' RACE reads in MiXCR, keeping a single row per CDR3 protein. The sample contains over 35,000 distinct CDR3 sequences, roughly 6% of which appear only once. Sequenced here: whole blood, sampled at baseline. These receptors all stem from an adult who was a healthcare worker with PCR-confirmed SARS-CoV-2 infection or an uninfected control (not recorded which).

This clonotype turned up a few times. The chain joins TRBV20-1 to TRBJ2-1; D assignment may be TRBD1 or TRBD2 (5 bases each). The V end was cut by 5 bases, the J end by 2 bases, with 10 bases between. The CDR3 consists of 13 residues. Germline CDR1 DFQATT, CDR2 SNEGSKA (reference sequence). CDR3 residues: CSALQGAYNEQFF. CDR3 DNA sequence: TGCAGTGCTCTCCAGGGAGCCTACAATGAGCAGTTCTTC.

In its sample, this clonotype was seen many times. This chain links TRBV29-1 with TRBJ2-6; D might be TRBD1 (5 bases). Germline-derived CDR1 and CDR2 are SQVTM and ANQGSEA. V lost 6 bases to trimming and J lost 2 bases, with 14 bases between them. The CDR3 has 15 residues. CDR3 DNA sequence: TGCAGCGTCCCTATCTTGGGGCCTGGGGCCAACGTCCTGACTTTC. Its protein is CSVPILGPGANVLTF. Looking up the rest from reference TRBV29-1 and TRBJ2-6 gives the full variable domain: SAVISQKPSRDICQRGTSLTIQCQVDSQVTMMFWYRQQPGQSLTLIATANQGSEATYESGFVIDKFPISRPNLTFSTLTVSNMSPEDSSIYLCSVPILGPGANVLTFGAGSRLTVL.

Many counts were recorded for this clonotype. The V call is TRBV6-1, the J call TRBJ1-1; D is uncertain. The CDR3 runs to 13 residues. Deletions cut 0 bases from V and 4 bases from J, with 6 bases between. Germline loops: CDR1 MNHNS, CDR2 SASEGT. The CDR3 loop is CASSEATSTEAFF. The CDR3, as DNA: TGTGCCAGCAGTGAAGCGACTAGCACTGAAGCTTTCTTT.

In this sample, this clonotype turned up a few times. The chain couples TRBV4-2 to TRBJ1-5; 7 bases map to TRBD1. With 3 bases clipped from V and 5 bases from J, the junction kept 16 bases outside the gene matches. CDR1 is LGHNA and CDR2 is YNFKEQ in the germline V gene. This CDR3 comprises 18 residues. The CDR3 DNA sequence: TGTGCCAGCAGCCAGGAATCTGGGACAGTCGTAGTTTATCAGCCCCAGCATTTT. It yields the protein CASSQESGTVVVYQPQHF.

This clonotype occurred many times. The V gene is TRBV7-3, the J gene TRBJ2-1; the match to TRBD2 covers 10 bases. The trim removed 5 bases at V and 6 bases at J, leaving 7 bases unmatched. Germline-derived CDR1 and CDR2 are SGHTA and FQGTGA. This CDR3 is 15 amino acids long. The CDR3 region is CASSLSGGASNEQFF. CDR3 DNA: TGTGCCAGCAGCCTCAGCGGGGGGGCGTCCAATGAGCAGTTCTTC. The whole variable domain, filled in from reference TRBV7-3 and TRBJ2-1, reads GAGVSQTPSNKVTEKGKYVELRCDPISGHTALYWYRQSLGQGPEFLIYFQGTGAADDSGLPNDRFFAVRPEGSVSTLKIQRTERGDSAVYLCASSLSGGASNEQFFGPGTRLTVL.

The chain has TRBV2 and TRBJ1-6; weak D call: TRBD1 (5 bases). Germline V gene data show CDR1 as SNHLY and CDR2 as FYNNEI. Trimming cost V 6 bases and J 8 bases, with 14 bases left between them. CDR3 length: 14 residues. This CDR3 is CASRRSGTDSPLHF. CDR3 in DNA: TGTGCCAGCAGGAGATCCGGGACGGATTCACCCCTCCACTTT.

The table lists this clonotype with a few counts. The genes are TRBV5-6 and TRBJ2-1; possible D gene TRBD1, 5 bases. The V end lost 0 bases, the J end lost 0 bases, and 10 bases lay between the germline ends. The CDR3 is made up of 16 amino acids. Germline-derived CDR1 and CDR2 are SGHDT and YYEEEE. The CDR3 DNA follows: TGTGCCAGCAGCTTGGATCAGGGAAACTCCTACAATGAGCAGTTCTTC. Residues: CASSLDQGNSYNEQFF.

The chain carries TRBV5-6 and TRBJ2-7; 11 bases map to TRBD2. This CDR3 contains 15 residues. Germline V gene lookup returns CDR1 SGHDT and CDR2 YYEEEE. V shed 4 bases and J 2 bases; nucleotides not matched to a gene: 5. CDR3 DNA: TGTGCCAGCAGCCGAGGGACTAGCGGAGCCTACGAGCAGTACTTC. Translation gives CASSRGTSGAYEQYF.

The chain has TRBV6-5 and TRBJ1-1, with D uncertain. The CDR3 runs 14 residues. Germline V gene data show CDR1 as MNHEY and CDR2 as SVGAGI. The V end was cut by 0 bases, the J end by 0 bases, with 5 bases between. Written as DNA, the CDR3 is TGTGCCAGCAGTTACTCGAACATGAACACTGAAGCTTTCTTT. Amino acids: CASSYSNMNTEAFF.

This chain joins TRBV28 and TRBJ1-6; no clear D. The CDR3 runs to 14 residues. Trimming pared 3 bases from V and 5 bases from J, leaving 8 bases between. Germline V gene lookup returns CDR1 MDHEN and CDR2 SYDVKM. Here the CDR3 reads CASSFTGNNSPLHF. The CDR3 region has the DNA TGTGCCAGCAGTTTTACCGGGAATAATTCACCCCTCCACTTT.

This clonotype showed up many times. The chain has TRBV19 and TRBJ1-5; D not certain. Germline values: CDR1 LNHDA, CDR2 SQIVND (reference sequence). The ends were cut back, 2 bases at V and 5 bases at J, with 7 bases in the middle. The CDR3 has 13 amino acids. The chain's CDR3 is CASSISGDQPQHF. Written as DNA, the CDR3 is TGTGCCAGTAGTATATCAGGTGATCAGCCCCAGCATTTT. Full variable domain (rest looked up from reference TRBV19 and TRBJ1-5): DGGITQSPKYLFRKEGQNVTLSCEQNLNHDAMYWYRQDPGQGLRLIYYSQIVNDFQKGDIAEGYSVSREKKESFPLTVTSAQKNPTAFYLCASSISGDQPQHFGDGTRLSIL.